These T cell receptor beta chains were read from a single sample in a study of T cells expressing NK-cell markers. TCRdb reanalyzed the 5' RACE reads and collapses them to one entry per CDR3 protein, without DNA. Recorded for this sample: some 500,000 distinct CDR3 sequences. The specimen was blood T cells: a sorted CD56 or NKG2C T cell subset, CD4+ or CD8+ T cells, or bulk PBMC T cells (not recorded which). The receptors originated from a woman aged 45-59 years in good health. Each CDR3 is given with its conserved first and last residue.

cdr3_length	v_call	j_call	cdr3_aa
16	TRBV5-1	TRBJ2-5	CASSLVLAVYQETQYF
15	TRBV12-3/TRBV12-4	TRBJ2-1	CASRGGGTLRGEQFF
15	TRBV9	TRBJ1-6	CASSYSGSYNSPLHF
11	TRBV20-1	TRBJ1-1	CRPGRGTEAFF
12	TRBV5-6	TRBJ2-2	CASSLLPRELFF
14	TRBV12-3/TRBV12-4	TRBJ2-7	CASSYAAAIYEQYF
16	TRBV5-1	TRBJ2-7	CASSLQVGQGETEQYF
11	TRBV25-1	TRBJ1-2	CASIGVGGYTF
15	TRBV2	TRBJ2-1	CASSAPVSSYNEQFF
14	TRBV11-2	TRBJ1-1	CASSPRQGHTEAFF
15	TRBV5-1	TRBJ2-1	CASSLGTSSYNEQFF
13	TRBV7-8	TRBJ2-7	CASKVGGTYEQYF
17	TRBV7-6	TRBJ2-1	CASSLGLAGSGGGEQFF
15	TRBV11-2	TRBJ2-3	CASSMGKGKADTQYF
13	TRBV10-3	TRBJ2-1	CAIRGSLDNEQFF
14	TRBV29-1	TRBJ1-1	CSVASQGAFTEAFF
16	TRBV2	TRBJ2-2	CASSRPRLGGTGELFF
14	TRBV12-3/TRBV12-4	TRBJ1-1	CASSPRQGKTEAFF
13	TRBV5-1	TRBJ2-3	CASSLDPLDTQYF
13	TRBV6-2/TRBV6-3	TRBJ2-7	CAASPGQAYEQYF
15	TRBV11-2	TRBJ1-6	CASSPWTGNNSPLHF
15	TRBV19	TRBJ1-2	CASSIDHNSYYGYTF
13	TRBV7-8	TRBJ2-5	CASLSGVQETQYF
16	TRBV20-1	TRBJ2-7	CSARVPLAGASYEQYF
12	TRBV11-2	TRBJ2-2	CASSRMTGELFF
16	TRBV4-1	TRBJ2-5	CASSQPGASGQETQYF
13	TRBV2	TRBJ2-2	CASSESRTGELFF